This TCR beta chain was sequenced during a study of cytomegalovirus exposure and HLA in healthy donors. General study points: Likely technical artifact: a cluster of highly shared sequence variants. Researchers reported in a later analysis that common viral pathogens appeared linked to several top clusters. Prior analysis indicated that the majority of TCR beta V segments exhibited productivity approximately 87% or approximately 30% of the time.

The PCR made use of 60 Vbeta and 13 Jbeta primers. Generated by immunoSEQ multiplex PCR, the TCRdb table keeps only in-frame clones and is missing some. The sample records 70,000 to 95,000 clones, around 79% being singletons. The count of this clone is one. Its cognate antigen is unknown. The CDR3 covers 14 residues. Germline CDR1 reads MNHEY; CDR2 reads SVGAGI. Trimming shortened V by 4 bases and J by 2 bases, and 11 bases separated the two germline ends. Sequenced input: PBMCs. This receptor was obtained from a man aged 40-50 years in good health and CMV-seronegative. The J gene is TRBJ2-5, the V gene TRBV6-5; possible D gene TRBD2, 6 bases. CDR3 in amino acids: CASSFIADQETQYF. CDR3 nucleotide sequence: TGTGCCAGCAGTTTCATAGCGGATCAAGAGACCCAGTACTTC.